This T cell receptor beta chain was profiled in a study of blood T cell repertoires in COVID-19 (dated by TCRdb to the early 2020s). With regard to the full study: Collaborator samples came from the United States, Italy and Spain and covered acute and convalescent phases of COVID-19. The prospective study material was composed of cDNA or gDNA derived from T cells, B-cell-depleted T cells, or PBMCs. The dataset comprised deeply sampled blood TCRbeta repertoires from subjects exposed to, actively infected with, or recovered from COVID-19. The repertoires were made available in a free public database intended to serve as a resource for research on the immune response to SARS-CoV-2. The samples were drawn from two sources: the first 160 participants of the ongoing ImmuneRACE study, and over 1,000 subjects contributed by 6 global collaborators. Nearly every sample came with metadata listing a de-identified subject ID, COVID-19 status, age in years and sex. Where available, HLA class I and class II types were taken from metadata supplied by the sample provider and were not determined by assay-based typing. On the study overall, not on this receptor specifically: How much clinical and demographic metadata was included differed by source and by participant, and the metadata was provided uncurated.

Concerning this clone itself: There is no known antigen for this receptor. No much larger clonotype is one base removed from it; base qualities were not supplied.

The collaborating institutions used their own protocols to collect whole blood in K2EDTA tubes. For TCRbeta analysis, collaborator samples were shipped as frozen whole blood, as isolated PBMCs, or as DNA extracted from either sample type. TCRbeta CDR3 regions were amplified from genomic DNA using the immunoSEQ Assay, a bias-controlled multiplex PCR. The paper's processing steps were these. Within the assay, amplification of reference gene primers was used to estimate how many nucleated cells each sample contained. Sequence reads were collapsed and filtered to measure the absolute abundance of every unique TCRbeta CDR3 rearrangement. For each sample, productive Simpson clonality was calculated by taking the square root of Simpson's diversity index across productive rearrangements. The table was pulled from immuneACCESS by TCRdb, which kept in-frame rearrangements only. Such tables lose some clones; where checked, under half of the loss comes from unresolved V genes, and the rest has no known cause. The V and J calls and clone size were taken over from that table, and D and trimming were inferred from the DNA. Here the sample has some 180,000 clones; roughly four fifths occur a single time. Of the sample, 6% to 8.5% falls within the top ten clones.

V is pruned by 3 bases and J by 0 bases, leaving 4 bases of the junction without a gene match. CDR1 and CDR2 are drawn from the germline V gene: KGHSH, LQKENI. The CDR3 covers 16 residues, taking in both the cysteine and the phenylalanine. Only CDR3 DNA is held: 48 bases, read in frame from base 1. Sequences were obtained from peripheral blood. Recombination joined TRBV18 with TRBJ1-4; the central 7 bases match TRBD1. The clonotype comes from a human donor in a cohort sampled during active COVID-19. The CDR3 protein is CASSPDRDATNEKLFF. DNA sequence: TGTGCCAGCTCACCCGACAGGGATGCAACTAATGAAAAACTGTTTTTT.